Sequencing of this TCR beta chain was carried out in a study of cytomegalovirus exposure and HLA in healthy donors. As for this clone: Its cognate antigen is unknown.

Per the germline V gene, CDR1 is SNHLY and CDR2 is FYNNEI. J was trimmed by 1 base and V by 2 bases; bases with no gene match: 4. This CDR3 comprises 16 residues. Vbeta (60) and Jbeta (13) primers were used in the PCR. Assay: immunoSEQ multiplex PCR; the TCRdb copy retains only in-frame clones and omits some. The table for this sample gives approximately 110,000 clones. General study points: Several top significant clusters appeared, in a later analysis, to be linked to common viral pathogens. Diagnosis of cytomegalovirus status made by the classifier reportedly showed high specificity and sensitivity. The authors enumerated over 150 TCR beta chains as linked to cytomegalovirus. CMV serostatus was the only immune exposure information that was available.

The sequenced sample consisted of PBMCs. V is TRBV2 and J is TRBJ1-3, with 8 bases aligning to TRBD1. The clonotype comes from a man over 45 in good health and CMV-seronegative. The CDR3: CASSEYGQGSGNTIYF. The CDR3, as DNA: TGTGCCAGCAGTGAATATGGACAGGGATCTGGAAACACCATATATTTT.